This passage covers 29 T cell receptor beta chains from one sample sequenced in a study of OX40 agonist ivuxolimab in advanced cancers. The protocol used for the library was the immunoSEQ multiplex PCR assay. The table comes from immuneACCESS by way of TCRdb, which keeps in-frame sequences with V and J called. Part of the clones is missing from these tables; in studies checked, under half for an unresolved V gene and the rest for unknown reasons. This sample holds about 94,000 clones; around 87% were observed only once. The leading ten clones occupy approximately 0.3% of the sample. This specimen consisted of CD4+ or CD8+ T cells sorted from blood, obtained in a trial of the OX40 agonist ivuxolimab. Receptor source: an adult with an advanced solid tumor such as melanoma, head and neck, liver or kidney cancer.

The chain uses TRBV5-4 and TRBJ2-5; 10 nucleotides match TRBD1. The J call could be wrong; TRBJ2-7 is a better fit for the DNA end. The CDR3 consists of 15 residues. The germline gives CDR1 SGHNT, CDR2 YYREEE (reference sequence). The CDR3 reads CASSPGGTGVYEQYF. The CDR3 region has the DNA TGTGCCAGCAGCCCGGGGGGGACAGGGGTGTACGAGCAGTACTTC.

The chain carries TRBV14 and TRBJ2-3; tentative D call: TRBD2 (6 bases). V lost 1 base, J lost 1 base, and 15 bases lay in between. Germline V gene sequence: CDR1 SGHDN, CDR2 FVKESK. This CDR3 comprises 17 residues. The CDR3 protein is CASSQVSSGLGTDTQYF. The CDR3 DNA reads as TGTGCCAGCAGCCAAGTAAGCTCGGGACTCGGCACAGATACGCAGTATTTT.

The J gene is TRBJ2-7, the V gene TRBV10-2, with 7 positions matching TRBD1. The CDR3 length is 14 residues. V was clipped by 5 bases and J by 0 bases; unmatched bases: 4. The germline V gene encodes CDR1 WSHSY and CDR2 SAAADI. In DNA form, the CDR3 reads TGCGCCAGCAGTTTGACAGGGAGCTCCTACGAGCAGTACTTC. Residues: CASSLTGSSYEQYF.

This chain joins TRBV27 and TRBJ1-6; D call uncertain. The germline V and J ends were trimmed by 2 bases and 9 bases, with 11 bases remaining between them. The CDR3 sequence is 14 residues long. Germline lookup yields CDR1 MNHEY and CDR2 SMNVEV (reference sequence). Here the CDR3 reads CASSLHMYSSPLHF. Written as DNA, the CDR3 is TGTGCCAGCAGTTTACATATGTATTCTTCACCCCTCCACTTT.

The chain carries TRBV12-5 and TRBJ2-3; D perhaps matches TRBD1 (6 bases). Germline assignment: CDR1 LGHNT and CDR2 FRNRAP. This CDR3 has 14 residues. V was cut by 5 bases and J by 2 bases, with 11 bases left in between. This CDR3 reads CASGPRQDTDTQYF. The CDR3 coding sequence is TGTGCTAGTGGTCCCCGACAGGACACAGATACGCAGTATTTT.

The CDR3 nucleotides are TGTGCCAGCAGCTTCAGGGGCGAGCAGTACTTC. Translated, it gives CASSFRGEQYF. The V gene is TRBV5-6, the J gene TRBJ2-7, with a weak D call TRBD1 (6 bases). This CDR3 region has 11 residues. Germline CDR1 and CDR2: SGHDT and YYEEEE. The V end lost 2 bases, the J end lost 6 bases, and 6 bases lay between the germline ends.

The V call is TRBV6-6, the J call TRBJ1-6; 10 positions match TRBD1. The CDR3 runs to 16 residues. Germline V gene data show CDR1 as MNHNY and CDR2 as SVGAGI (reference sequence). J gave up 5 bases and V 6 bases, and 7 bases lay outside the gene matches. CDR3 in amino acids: CASSTGTGVDNSPLHF. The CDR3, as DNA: TGTGCCAGCAGCACCGGGACAGGGGTTGATAATTCACCCCTCCACTTT.

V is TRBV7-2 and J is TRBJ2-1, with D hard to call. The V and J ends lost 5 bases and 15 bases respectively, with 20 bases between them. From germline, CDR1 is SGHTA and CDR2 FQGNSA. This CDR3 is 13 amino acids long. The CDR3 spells CASSPPGPSRTFF. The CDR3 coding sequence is TGTGCCAGCAGCCCGCCGGGCCCCTCGAGAACGTTCTTC.

This chain's CDR3 is CATSGSGSFHQPQHF. CDR3 sequence (DNA): TGTGCCACCAGCGGGAGCGGTTCGTTCCATCAGCCCCAGCATTTT. The rearrangement links TRBV15 to TRBJ1-5; no reliable D call. CDR1 is LNHNV and CDR2 is YYDKDF in the germline V gene (reference sequence). Trimming removed 5 bases from V and 5 bases from J, with 16 bases in between. The CDR3 totals 15 residues.

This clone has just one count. Here the CDR3 reads CASGTGGYEQYF. In DNA, the CDR3 is TGTGCCAGCGGGACAGGGGGCTACGAGCAGTACTTC. The chain couples TRBV18 to TRBJ2-7, with 11 bases fitting TRBD1. The CDR3 sequence is 12 residues long. The V gene end was trimmed by 8 bases and the J gene end by 3 bases; junction bases not matched to a gene: 0. The germline V gene encodes CDR1 KGHSH and CDR2 LQKENI.

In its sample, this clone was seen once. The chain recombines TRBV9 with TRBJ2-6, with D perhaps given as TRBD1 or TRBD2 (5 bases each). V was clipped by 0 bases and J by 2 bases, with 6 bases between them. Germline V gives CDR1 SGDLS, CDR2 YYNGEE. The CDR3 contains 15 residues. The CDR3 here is CASSVGGAGANVLTF. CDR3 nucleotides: TGTGCCAGCAGCGTAGGAGGGGCTGGGGCCAACGTCCTGACTTTC.

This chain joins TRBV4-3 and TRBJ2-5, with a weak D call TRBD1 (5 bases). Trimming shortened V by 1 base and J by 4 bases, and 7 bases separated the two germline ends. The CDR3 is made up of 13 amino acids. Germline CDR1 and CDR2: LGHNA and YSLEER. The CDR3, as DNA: TGCGCCAGCAGCCAAGCACAGGCAGAGACCCAGTACTTC. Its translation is CASSQAQAETQYF.

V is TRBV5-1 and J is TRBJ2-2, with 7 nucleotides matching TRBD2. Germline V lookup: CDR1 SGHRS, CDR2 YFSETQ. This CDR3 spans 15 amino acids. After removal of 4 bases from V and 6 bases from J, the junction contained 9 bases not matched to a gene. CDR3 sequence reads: CASSPPTSSSGELFF. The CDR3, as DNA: TGCGCCAGCAGCCCCCCGACTAGCAGCTCCGGGGAGCTGTTTTTT.

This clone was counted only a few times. The CDR3 reads CSAGTGGYNEQFF. DNA of the CDR3: TGCAGCGCAGGGACAGGGGGATACAATGAGCAGTTCTTC. This chain joins TRBV29-1 and TRBJ2-1; 11 bases are a match to TRBD1. Trimming cost V 7 bases and J 4 bases; bases outside gene matches: 3. The CDR3 loop spans 13 amino acids. Germline loops: CDR1 SQVTM, CDR2 ANQGSEA.

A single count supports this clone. CDR3 protein: CASRGQGPHYGYTF. The CDR3 DNA reads TGTGCCAGCAGGGGACAGGGGCCCCACTATGGCTACACCTTC. This chain connects TRBV6-5 to TRBJ1-2; 10 bases agree with TRBD1. This CDR3 spans 14 amino acids. J was trimmed by 3 bases and V by 6 bases; bases with no gene match: 4. CDR1 MNHEY and CDR2 SVGAGI come from the germline V gene.

Written as DNA, the CDR3 is TGTGCCAGCAGTGAAGCTGGGGTGGCTTTCTTT. Encoded protein: CASSEAGVAFF. The V call is TRBV25-1, the J call TRBJ1-1; unclear D gene. Trimming removed 2 bases at V and 11 bases at J, with 9 bases between. Germline CDR1 is MGHDK and CDR2 is SYGVNS. This CDR3 has 11 residues.

CDR3 bases: TGTGCACTCGTGTCTTTCTCTAACTATGGCTACACCTTC. This translates into CALVSFSNYGYTF. The chain carries TRBV30 and TRBJ1-2; the D is unclear. CDR3 length: 13 amino acids. Germline assignment: CDR1 GTSNPN and CDR2 SVGIG (reference sequence).

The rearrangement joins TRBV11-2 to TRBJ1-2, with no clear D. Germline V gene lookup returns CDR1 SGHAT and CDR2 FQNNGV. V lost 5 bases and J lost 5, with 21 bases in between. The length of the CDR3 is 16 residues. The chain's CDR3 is CASSPSFREVQYGYTF. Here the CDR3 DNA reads TGTGCCAGCAGCCCGAGCTTTCGCGAAGTACAGTATGGCTACACCTTC.

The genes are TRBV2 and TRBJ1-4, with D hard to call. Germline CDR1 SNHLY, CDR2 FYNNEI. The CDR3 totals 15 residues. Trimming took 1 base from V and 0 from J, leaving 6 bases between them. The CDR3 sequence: CASSEDRTTNEKLFF. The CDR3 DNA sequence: TGTGCCAGCAGTGAAGACAGAACAACTAATGAAAAACTGTTTTTT.

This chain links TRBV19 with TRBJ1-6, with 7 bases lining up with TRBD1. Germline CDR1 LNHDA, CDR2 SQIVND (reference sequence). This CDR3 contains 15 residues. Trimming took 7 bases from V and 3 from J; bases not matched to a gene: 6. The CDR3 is CASTPDRSYNSPLHF. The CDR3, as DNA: TGTGCCAGTACCCCGGACAGGAGCTATAATTCACCCCTCCACTTT.

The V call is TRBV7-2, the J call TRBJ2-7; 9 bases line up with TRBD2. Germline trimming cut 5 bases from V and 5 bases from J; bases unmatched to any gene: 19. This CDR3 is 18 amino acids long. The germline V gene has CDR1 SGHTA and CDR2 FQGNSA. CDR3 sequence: CASSKAPPGLARPDEQYF. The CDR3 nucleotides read TGTGCCAGCAGCAAAGCCCCTCCGGGACTAGCCCGCCCCGACGAGCAGTACTTC.

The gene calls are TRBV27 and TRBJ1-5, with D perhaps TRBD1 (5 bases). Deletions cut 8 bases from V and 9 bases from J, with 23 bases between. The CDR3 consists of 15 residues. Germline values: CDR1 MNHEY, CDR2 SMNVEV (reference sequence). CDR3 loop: CASGEPGPGKRPQHF. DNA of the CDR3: TGTGCCAGCGGGGAGCCGGGACCAGGAAAGAGGCCCCAGCATTTT.

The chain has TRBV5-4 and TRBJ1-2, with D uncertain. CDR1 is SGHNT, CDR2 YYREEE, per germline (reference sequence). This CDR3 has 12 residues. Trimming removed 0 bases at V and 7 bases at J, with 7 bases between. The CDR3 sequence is CASSLATSGYTF. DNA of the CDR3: TGTGCCAGCAGCTTGGCCACTTCTGGCTACACCTTC.

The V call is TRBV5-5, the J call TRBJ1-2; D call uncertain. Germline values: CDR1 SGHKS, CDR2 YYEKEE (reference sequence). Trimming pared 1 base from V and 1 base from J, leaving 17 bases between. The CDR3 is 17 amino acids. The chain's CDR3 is CASSLSNRLPRNYGYTF. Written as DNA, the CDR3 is TGTGCCAGCAGCTTGAGTAATCGGCTGCCTCGTAACTATGGCTACACCTTC.

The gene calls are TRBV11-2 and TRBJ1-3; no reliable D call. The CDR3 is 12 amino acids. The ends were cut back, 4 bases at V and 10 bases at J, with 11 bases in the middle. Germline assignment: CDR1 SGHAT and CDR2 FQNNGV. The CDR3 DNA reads TGTGCCAGCAGCTGGACCACGGGGACCATATATTTT. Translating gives CASSWTTGTIYF. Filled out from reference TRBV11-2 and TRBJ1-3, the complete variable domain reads EAGVAQSPRYKIIEKRQSVAFWCNPISGHATLYWYQQILGQGPKLLIQFQNNGVVDDSQLPKDRFSAERLKGVDSTLKIQPAKLEDSAVYLCASSWTTGTIYFGEGSWLTVV.

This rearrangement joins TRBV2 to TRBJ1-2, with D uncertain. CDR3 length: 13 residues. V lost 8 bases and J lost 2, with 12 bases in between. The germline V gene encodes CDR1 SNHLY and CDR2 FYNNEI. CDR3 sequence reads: CASPWEKNYGYTF. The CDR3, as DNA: TGTGCCAGCCCCTGGGAAAAGAACTATGGCTACACCTTC.

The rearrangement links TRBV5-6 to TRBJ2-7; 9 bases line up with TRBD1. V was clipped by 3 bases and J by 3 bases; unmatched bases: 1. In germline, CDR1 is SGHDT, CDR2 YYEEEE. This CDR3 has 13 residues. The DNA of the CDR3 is TGTGCCAGCAGCTCGGGACAGGGCTACGAGCAGTACTTC. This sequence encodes CASSSGQGYEQYF.

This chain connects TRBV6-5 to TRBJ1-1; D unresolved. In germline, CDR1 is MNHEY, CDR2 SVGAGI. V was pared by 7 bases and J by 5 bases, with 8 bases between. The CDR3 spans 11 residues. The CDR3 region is CASKLETEAFF. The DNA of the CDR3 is TGTGCCAGCAAACTAGAAACTGAAGCTTTCTTT.

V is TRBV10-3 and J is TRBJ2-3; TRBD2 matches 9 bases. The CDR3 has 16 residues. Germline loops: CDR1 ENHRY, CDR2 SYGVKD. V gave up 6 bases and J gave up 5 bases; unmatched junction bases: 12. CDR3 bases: TGTGCCATCAGGTGGGGAAGCGGGGGGCTGGGAGATACGCAGTATTTT. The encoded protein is CAIRWGSGGLGDTQYF.